This record concerns one T cell receptor (beta chain) sequence. A multiplex PCR was run with 60 Vbeta primers and 13 Jbeta primers. The protocol was immunoSEQ multiplex PCR, while the TCRdb copy is restricted to in-frame clones and leaves out a portion. This table has fewer than 200,000 clones, 60% to 80% appearing once. This entry comes from a study of cytomegalovirus exposure and HLA in healthy donors. Study as a whole: The early release's HLA-typed donors yielded 78 million or so unique TCRs.

With V trimmed by 8 bases and J by 0 bases, 3 bases remained unmatched. This CDR3 has 12 amino acids. From germline, CDR1 is SQVTM and CDR2 ANQGSEA. What was sequenced was PBMCs. V usage is TRBV29-1 and J usage is TRBJ1-1; the match to TRBD1 covers 7 bases. This receptor was obtained from a woman aged 40 to 50 in good health and CMV-seropositive. The CDR3 nucleotides read TGCAGCACTGGGACAGTGAACACTGAAGCTTTCTTT. Translated, it gives CSTGTVNTEAFF.